The rows below give T cell receptor beta chains drawn from one sample of a study of blood T cell repertoires in COVID-19. Sequencing was performed with immunoSEQ multiplex PCR; in TCRdb, only in-frame clones are kept and a portion is missing. The table lists over 200,000 clones, over 70% of them singletons. Sequencing was performed on PBMCs or T cells enriched from blood (not recorded which). The receptors were sampled from a woman in her twenties or thirties who had been exposed to COVID-19. CDR3s include the opening cysteine and the closing phenylalanine or tryptophan. Fields, in order: D gene, J gene, V gene, clone size, CDR3 protein, CDR3 DNA. A D gene is named only where the DNA matches it firmly. Clone size is not always given. Where it is, it says once, few, many or a class for expanded clones.

d_gene: .
j_gene: TRBJ2-7
v_gene: TRBV28
abundance: .
CDR3aa: CASSLTAFRGRAYEQYF
CDR3nt: TGTGCCAGCAGTTTAACTGCTTTCCGCGGCAGGGCCTACGAGCAGTACTTC

d_gene: .
j_gene: TRBJ2-5
v_gene: TRBV5-5
abundance: .
CDR3aa: CASSLAGYSGETQYF
CDR3nt: TGTGCCAGCAGCTTGGCCGGATACAGTGGGGAGACCCAGTACTTC

d_gene: .
j_gene: TRBJ1-1
v_gene: TRBV10-2
abundance: .
CDR3aa: CASSDWGREAFF
CDR3nt: TGCGCCAGCAGTGATTGGGGGCGGGAAGCTTTCTTT

d_gene: .
j_gene: TRBJ2-2
v_gene: TRBV4-1
abundance: .
CDR3aa: CASSRSVGNTGELFF
CDR3nt: TGCGCCAGCAGTCGATCGGTCGGGAACACCGGGGAGCTGTTTTTT

d_gene: TRBD2
j_gene: TRBJ2-1
v_gene: TRBV12-5
abundance: .
CDR3aa: CASALAGGPNEQFF
CDR3nt: TGTGCTAGTGCCCTAGCGGGAGGGCCCAATGAGCAGTTCTTC

d_gene: .
j_gene: TRBJ2-7
v_gene: TRBV4-1
abundance: few
CDR3aa: CASSQVMRGPLEQYF
CDR3nt: TGCGCCAGCAGCCAAGTGATGCGAGGGCCCCTCGAGCAGTACTTC

d_gene: .
j_gene: TRBJ1-1
v_gene: TRBV27
abundance: once
CDR3aa: CASSLWPGNTEAFF
CDR3nt: TGTGCCAGCAGTTTATGGCCGGGGAACACTGAAGCTTTCTTT

d_gene: TRBD1
j_gene: TRBJ1-1
v_gene: TRBV4-1
abundance: few
CDR3aa: CASMTQGAGRNTEAFF
CDR3nt: TGCGCCAGCATGACTCAGGGGGCCGGGAGGAACACTGAAGCTTTCTTT

d_gene: .
j_gene: TRBJ1-2
v_gene: TRBV29-1
abundance: .
CDR3aa: CSVGGGGYTF
CDR3nt: TGCAGCGTAGGAGGAGGTGGCTACACCTTC

d_gene: TRBD2
j_gene: TRBJ2-1
v_gene: TRBV2
abundance: once
CDR3aa: CASSDHRLAGSYNEQFF
CDR3nt: TGTGCCAGCAGTGATCATCGGCTAGCGGGCTCGTACAATGAGCAGTTCTTC

d_gene: TRBD2
j_gene: TRBJ2-1
v_gene: TRBV5-1
abundance: many
CDR3aa: CASSLPGLAVYNEQFF
CDR3nt: TGCGCCAGCAGCTTGCCGGGACTAGCGGTATACAATGAGCAGTTCTTC

d_gene: TRBD1
j_gene: TRBJ2-2
v_gene: TRBV27
abundance: once
CDR3aa: CASSSGTVPLTGELFF
CDR3nt: TGTGCCAGCAGTTCCGGGACAGTTCCTCTCACCGGGGAGCTGTTTTTT

d_gene: TRBD1
j_gene: TRBJ1-1
v_gene: TRBV2
abundance: .
CDR3aa: CASSDPITGAQDTEAFF
CDR3nt: TGTGCCAGCAGTGATCCCATTACAGGGGCGCAGGACACTGAAGCTTTCTTT

d_gene: TRBD2
j_gene: TRBJ2-7
v_gene: TRBV28
abundance: once
CDR3aa: CASSLSGEREQYF
CDR3nt: TGTGCCAGCAGTTTAAGCGGGGAACGCGAGCAGTACTTC

d_gene: .
j_gene: TRBJ1-3
v_gene: TRBV28
abundance: .
CDR3aa: CASSFPSSLPGNTIYF
CDR3nt: TGTGCCAGCAGTTTTCCGTCTTCTCTACCGGGAAACACCATATATTTT

d_gene: .
j_gene: TRBJ1-1
v_gene: TRBV21-1
abundance: .
CDR3aa: CASSPPGQGAPNTEAFF
CDR3nt: TGTGCCAGCAGCCCACCGGGACAGGGGGCCCCTAACACTGAAGCTTTCTTT

d_gene: .
j_gene: TRBJ1-2
v_gene: TRBV25-1
abundance: .
CDR3aa: CASSEFAIGYTF
CDR3nt: TGTGCCAGCAGTGAATTCGCGATCGGCTACACCTTC

d_gene: .
j_gene: TRBJ1-5
v_gene: TRBV30
abundance: .
CDR3aa: CAWRDSHGYQPQHF
CDR3nt: TGTGCCTGGAGGGACAGCCACGGGTATCAGCCCCAGCATTTT

d_gene: .
j_gene: TRBJ1-2
v_gene: TRBV29-1
abundance: .
CDR3aa: CSVVNSGGDGYTF
CDR3nt: TGCAGCGTTGTAAATTCCGGGGGGGATGGCTACACCTTC

d_gene: .
j_gene: TRBJ2-2
v_gene: TRBV9
abundance: few
CDR3aa: CASSPRGSANTGELFF
CDR3nt: TGTGCCAGCAGCCCCCGAGGGAGCGCGAACACCGGGGAGCTGTTTTTT